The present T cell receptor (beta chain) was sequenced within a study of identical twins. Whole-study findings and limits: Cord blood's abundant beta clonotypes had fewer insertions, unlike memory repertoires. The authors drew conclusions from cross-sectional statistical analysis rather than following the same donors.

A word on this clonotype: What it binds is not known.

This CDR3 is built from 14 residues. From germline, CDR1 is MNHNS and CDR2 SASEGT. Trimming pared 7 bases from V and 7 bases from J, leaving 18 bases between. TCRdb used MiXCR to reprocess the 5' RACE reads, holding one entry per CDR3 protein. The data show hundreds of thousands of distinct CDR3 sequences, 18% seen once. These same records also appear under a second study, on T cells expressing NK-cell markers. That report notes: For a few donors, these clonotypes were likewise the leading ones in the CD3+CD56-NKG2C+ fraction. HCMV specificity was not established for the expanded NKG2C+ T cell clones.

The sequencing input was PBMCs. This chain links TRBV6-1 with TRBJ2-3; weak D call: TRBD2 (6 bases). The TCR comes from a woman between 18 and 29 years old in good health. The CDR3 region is CASIPAPGLNTQYF. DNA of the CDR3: TGTGCCAGCATCCCCGCCCCGGGACTCAATACGCAGTATTTT.